This is a list of T cell receptor beta chains from one sample in a study of control samples from healthy donors and cancer patients. Data came from immunoSEQ multiplex PCR; TCRdb stores just in-frame clones and leaves some out. This table has about 120,000 clones, roughly 88% appearing once. The specimen sequenced was blood. The receptors were gathered from a man aged 35 to 55 in good health. Both conserved end residues are part of each CDR3. Fields, in order: J gene, clone size, D gene, V gene, CDR3 protein, CDR3 DNA. The D gene is left open where the match is weak. A row's size may be missing; if present it is once, few, many or a size class.

TRBJ2-5	.	TRBD1	TRBV7-8	CASSQSRDRGSEETQYF	TGTGCCAGCAGCCAGTCCCGGGACAGGGGGTCAGAAGAGACCCAGTACTTC
TRBJ2-6	.	.	TRBV7-9	CASSSQTVSGANVLTF	TGTGCCAGCAGCTCACAAACGGTTTCTGGGGCCAACGTCCTGACTTTC
TRBJ1-2	.	.	TRBV30	CAWSADSSYGYTF	TGTGCCTGGAGTGCCGACAGTAGTTATGGCTACACCTTC
TRBJ2-3	.	.	TRBV19	CASSSVGSHDTQYF	TGTGCCAGTAGTTCCGTCGGGAGCCATGATACGCAGTATTTT
TRBJ2-7	once	.	TRBV6-5	CASSLTDHYEQYF	TGTGCCAGCAGTCTAACCGACCACTACGAGCAGTACTTC
TRBJ1-5	.	.	TRBV24-1	CATSQGFNQPQHF	TGTGCCACCAGCCAGGGCTTTAATCAGCCCCAGCATTTT
TRBJ2-1	.	.	TRBV19	CASTKTLGPYNEQFF	TGTGCCAGTACCAAGACCCTAGGCCCTTACAATGAGCAGTTCTTC
TRBJ2-1	.	.	TRBV18	CASSPPSTSEQFF	TGTGCCAGCTCACCACCGTCTACGAGTGAGCAGTTCTTC
TRBJ2-4	.	.	TRBV3-1/TRBV3-2	CASSQARAKNIQYF	TGTGCCAGCAGCCAAGCTAGAGCCAAAAACATTCAGTACTTC
TRBJ2-5	.	.	TRBV29-1	CSVDGGFSRETQYF	TGCAGCGTCGACGGGGGATTCTCCCGAGAGACCCAGTACTTC
TRBJ2-2	.	TRBD2	TRBV9	CASSVATGGLSGELFF	TGTGCCAGCAGCGTAGCGACGGGGGGGCTCAGCGGGGAGCTGTTTTTT
TRBJ1-2	.	.	TRBV6-1	CASSEVSGNWGYGYTF	TGTGCCAGCAGTGAAGTATCGGGTAATTGGGGCTATGGCTACACCTTC
TRBJ2-1	.	TRBD2	TRBV5-1	CASRAVAGGRDEQFF	TGCGCCAGCAGGGCGGTAGCGGGGGGGCGAGATGAGCAGTTCTTC
TRBJ2-5	.	.	TRBV7-6	CASSSQGHPGLQETQYF	TGTGCCAGCAGCTCCCAGGGCCACCCGGGACTTCAAGAGACCCAGTACTTC
TRBJ1-1	.	TRBD1	TRBV18	CASSRRGQGDTEAFF	TGTGCCAGCTCACGACGTGGACAGGGAGACACTGAAGCTTTCTTT
TRBJ1-5	.	.	TRBV2	CASSEGRYRNQPQHF	TGTGCCAGCAGTGAGGGGCGATACAGAAATCAGCCCCAGCATTTT
TRBJ2-5	.	.	TRBV14	CASSHPGRLTQYF	TGTGCCAGCAGCCACCCGGGACGGCTGACCCAGTACTTC
TRBJ2-1	.	.	TRBV3-1/TRBV3-2	CASSQKSYNEQFF	TGTGCCAGCAGCCAAAAGAGCTACAATGAGCAGTTCTTC
TRBJ2-1	.	.	TRBV5-4	CASSPRIGEQFF	TGTGCCAGCAGCCCAAGAATAGGCGAGCAGTTCTTC
TRBJ2-7	.	.	TRBV4-1	CASSQGWLPGSFYEQYF	TGCGCCAGCAGCCAAGGGTGGTTGCCAGGGTCTTTTTACGAGCAGTACTTC
TRBJ2-2	.	TRBD1	TRBV24-1	CATSQEDRGSGELFF	TGTGCCACCAGCCAGGAGGACAGGGGATCCGGGGAGCTGTTTTTT
TRBJ2-1	.	.	TRBV27	CASSLSGTNNEQFF	TGTGCCAGCAGTTTATCCGGGACGAACAATGAGCAGTTCTTC
TRBJ1-1	.	.	TRBV12-3/TRBV12-4	CASTAPGTQAFF	TGTGCCAGCACGGCCCCAGGGACTCAAGCTTTCTTT
TRBJ1-3	.	.	TRBV28	CASRTGGSGNTIYF	TGTGCCAGCAGGACCGGAGGTTCTGGAAACACCATATATTTT
TRBJ2-1	.	TRBD1	TRBV18	CASSITGVWAGNEQFF	TGTGCCAGCTCAATAACAGGGGTTTGGGCTGGGAATGAGCAGTTCTTC
TRBJ2-1	.	.	TRBV9	CASSVRRERDEQFF	TGTGCCAGCAGCGTACGTAGGGAGAGGGATGAGCAGTTCTTC
TRBJ1-1	.	.	TRBV18	CASSPLPGQNTEAFF	TGTGCCAGCTCACCTCTTCCGGGACAGAACACTGAAGCTTTCTTT
TRBJ1-1	.	.	TRBV6-1	CASSEQGNTEAFF	TGTGCCAGCAGTGAACAGGGGAACACTGAAGCTTTCTTT
TRBJ2-4	.	.	TRBV2	CASSNRALGPNIQYF	TGTGCCAGCAGCAACCGGGCCCTAGGTCCAAACATTCAGTACTTC
TRBJ1-5	.	.	TRBV19	CASSIGQPNQPQHF	TGTGCCAGTAGTATCGGACAGCCCAATCAGCCCCAGCATTTT
TRBJ2-5	.	TRBD2	TRBV3-1/TRBV3-2	CASSPVSGGTQETQYF	TGTGCCAGCAGCCCGGTTAGCGGGGGGACCCAAGAGACCCAGTACTTC
TRBJ1-3	.	.	TRBV5-6	CASSLALGGNTIYF	TGTGCCAGCAGCTTGGCCCTGGGGGGAAACACCATATATTTT
TRBJ1-2	once	.	TRBV5-1	CASRTIGANYGYTF	TGCGCCAGCAGGACAATAGGAGCTAACTATGGCTACACCTTC
TRBJ2-1	once	TRBD1	TRBV24-1	CATSDTTGGHYNEQFF	TGTGCCACCAGTGATACGACAGGGGGCCACTACAATGAGCAGTTCTTC
TRBJ1-3	.	.	TRBV9	CASSLSGTAGNTIYF	TGTGCCAGCAGCCTCTCCGGGACTGCTGGAAACACCATATATTTT
TRBJ1-5	.	.	TRBV5-1	CASSLGTGGGEPQHF	TGCGCCAGCAGCTTGGGGACGGGGGGCGGGGAGCCCCAGCATTTT
TRBJ2-1	once	TRBD2	TRBV24-1	CATSELGTSGARGEQFF	TGTGCCACCAGTGAACTTGGGACTAGCGGGGCTAGGGGTGAGCAGTTCTTC
TRBJ2-2	.	.	TRBV27	CASSLFPLQGRGELFF	TGTGCCAGCAGTTTATTCCCCTTACAGGGAAGGGGGGAGCTGTTTTTT
TRBJ2-1	.	.	TRBV3-1/TRBV3-2	CASSLGTGHNEQFF	TGTGCCAGCAGCCTCGGGACGGGACACAATGAGCAGTTCTTC
TRBJ1-6	.	.	TRBV9	CASSPGRTPLHF	TGTGCCAGCAGCCCAGGAAGGACACCCCTCCACTTT
TRBJ1-6	few	.	TRBV7-8	CASSLAVPGSSYNSPLHF	TGTGCCAGCAGCTTAGCAGTTCCCGGGAGCTCCTATAATTCACCCCTCCACTTT